This paragraph reports one T cell receptor beta chain. These data are taken from a study of blood T cell repertoires in COVID-19. Study in general: Specimens from acute and convalescent COVID-19 originated in the United States, Italy and Spain. PBMCs, B-cell-depleted T cells, or T cells were the source of the cDNA or gDNA that made up the material.

Original processing methods: Amplification of reference gene primers provided the estimated nucleated cell counts. Here immunoSEQ multiplex PCR was the method, and the copy in TCRdb shows in-frame clones only, minus some. V and J calls and clone size follow that table, whereas D and trimming were derived from the DNA. The repertoire holds about 140,000 clones, with more than 75% as singletons. This TCR was sampled from a man of 80 years or more with acute or convalescent COVID-19. The sample was peripheral blood.

The CDR3 protein is CASSLASGTSDSPLHF. The CDR3 DNA sequence: TGTGCCAGCAGCTTGGCCAGTGGGACATCAGACTCACCCCTCCACTTT. V usage is TRBV5-4 and J usage is TRBJ1-6; D is possibly TRBD1 (6 bases). This CDR3 is built from 16 residues. V lost 0 bases and J lost 10, with 17 bases in between. Germline lookup yields CDR1 SGHNT and CDR2 YYREEE (reference sequence).